A selection of T cell receptor beta chains follows, all from one sample in a study of T cell clones after liver transplantation. Generated by immunoSEQ multiplex PCR, the TCRdb table keeps only in-frame clones and is missing some. This table has some 50,000 clones, 60% to 80% appearing once. Sequencing was performed on CD4+ T cells from blood, taken at the 22-month timepoint. The receptor set was obtained from a human patient who received a liver transplant. These T cells may partly come from the graft donor. Both conserved end residues are part of each CDR3. Fields, in order: J gene, clone size, D gene, V gene, CDR3 DNA, CDR3 protein. A D gene is named only where the DNA matches it firmly. The listing skips clone size in some rows; elsewhere it reads once, few, many or a size class.

>TRBJ2-6|NA|NA|TRBV27
TGTGCCAGCAGTTTACTACAGTACTCTGGGGCCAACGTCCTGACTTTC
CASSLLQYSGANVLTF
>TRBJ1-5|NA|NA|TRBV30
TGTGCCTGGAGTCCAGGGGCAGGTCAGCCCCAGCATTTT
CAWSPGAGQPQHF
>TRBJ1-2|NA|NA|TRBV11-1
TGTGCCAGCAGCTTTATAGGGTCTCACTATGGCTACACCTTC
CASSFIGSHYGYTF
>TRBJ1-6|NA|NA|TRBV28
TGTGCCAGCACGAAGGCAAATTCACCCCTCCACTTT
CASTKANSPLHF
>TRBJ1-2|NA|TRBD1|TRBV19
TGTGCCAGTAGCTCGATCGATCGGGACAGGGGGTTTGGCTACACCTTC
CASSSIDRDRGFGYTF
>TRBJ1-6|NA|NA|TRBV4-1
TGCGCCAGCAGCCAAGGACACTATAATTCACCCCTCCACTTT
CASSQGHYNSPLHF
>TRBJ2-7|NA|TRBD1|TRBV28
TGTGCCAGCAGTCGACCGGGACAGGGCTCCTACGAGCAGTACTTC
CASSRPGQGSYEQYF
>TRBJ2-3|few|NA|TRBV18
TGTGCCAGCGCCCTAGGGTCAGATACGCAGTATTTT
CASALGSDTQYF
>TRBJ2-3|NA|TRBD1|TRBV7-3
TGTGCCAGCAGCTCGAATACAGGGGGCACAGATACGCAGTATTTT
CASSSNTGGTDTQYF
>TRBJ2-7|few|TRBD1|TRBV11-1
TGTGCCAGCAGCCCCACGACAGGGAAACGCTACGAGCAGTACTTC
CASSPTTGKRYEQYF
>TRBJ1-2|NA|NA|TRBV25-1
TGTGCCAGCAGTGAAGGGTGGGGGGCGAGAGGCTACACCTTC
CASSEGWGARGYTF
>TRBJ2-7|NA|TRBD1|TRBV6-6
TGTGCCAGCAGCCGTGAACCGGGACAGGGCTCCTACGAGCAGTACTTC
CASSREPGQGSYEQYF
>TRBJ1-1|many|NA|TRBV29-1
TGCAGCGTCTGGGACTCCTTATTTACTGAAGCTTTCTTT
CSVWDSLFTEAFF
>TRBJ1-4|NA|NA|TRBV6-5
TGTGCCAGCAGTTTCGGACAAGAGGGGGAAAAACTGTTTTTT
CASSFGQEGEKLFF
>TRBJ2-1|NA|TRBD2|TRBV2
TGTGCCAGCAGTGGTGGGGGGAGGGGTGAGCAGTTCTTC
CASSGGGRGEQFF
>TRBJ1-2|NA|TRBD1|TRBV4-1
TGCGCCAGCAGCCAAGCTTCAGGGGGCCAAGAGGCCTATGGCTACACCTTC
CASSQASGGQEAYGYTF
>TRBJ2-5|few|NA|TRBV29-1
TGCAGCGGCGGAGTCCAAGAGACCCAGTACTTC
CSGGVQETQYF
>TRBJ2-4|NA|NA|TRBV7-2
TGTGCCAGCAGCTTAGCTCAGGGGAGAAACATTCAGTACTTC
CASSLAQGRNIQYF
>TRBJ2-3|NA|TRBD1|TRBV5-4
TGTGCCAGCAGCAGATCCGGGACAGGAGTCCCAGATACGCAGTATTTT
CASSRSGTGVPDTQYF
>TRBJ2-3|NA|NA|TRBV5-1
TGCGCCAGCAGCTTGGGGGCACCAGGCACAGATACGCAGTATTTT
CASSLGAPGTDTQYF
>TRBJ1-6|NA|NA|TRBV7-2
TGTGCCAGCAGCTTTGGACAGAGCTCCTATAATTCACCCCTCCACTTT
CASSFGQSSYNSPLHF
>TRBJ2-3|NA|NA|TRBV11-2
TGTGCCAGCAGCTTCCGGGACACCACAGATACGCAGTATTTT
CASSFRDTTDTQYF
>TRBJ1-5|NA|NA|TRBV6-5
TGTGCCAGCAGTTACCAGACGGCGAGCAATCAGCCCCAGCATTTT
CASSYQTASNQPQHF
>TRBJ2-7|few|NA|TRBV6-1
TGTGCCAGCATAGATACGGCCTACGAGCAGTACTTC
CASIDTAYEQYF
>TRBJ2-1|NA|NA|TRBV4-2
TGTGCCAGCAGCCTCATGAGCCGGGGGCCTTCCTACAATGAGCAGTTCTTC
CASSLMSRGPSYNEQFF
>TRBJ2-7|NA|NA|TRBV19
TGTGCCAGTAGTCCCCAGGGCTACGAGCAGTACTTC
CASSPQGYEQYF